The 19 T cell receptor beta chains below were found in one sample sequenced in a study of regulatory T cells in long-lasting Graves disease. Described time point: newly diagnosed GD, antithyroid drugs for less than 3 months. Extracted RNA from PBMCs served as the source of the TCR library. Assembly of TCR beta libraries relied on iRepertoire HTBI primers together with Arm-PCR of CDR3 regions. TCRdb passed the multiplex PCR reads through MiXCR, listing each CDR3 protein once. The sample shows around 470,000 distinct CDR3 sequences, around 15% of them seen only once. The sample was also linked to a second study, of T cells in Graves' hyperthyroidism and ophthalmopathy.

The input for sequencing was peripheral blood mononuclear cells (PBMCs), taken at new diagnosis, from a patient treated with antithyroid drugs. All receptors come from a woman in her fifties or sixties with Graves disease.

This clonotype has ten or more counts. The CDR3 loop reads CASSSTGQGQETQYF. DNA for the CDR3: TGTGCCAGCAGTTCAACCGGACAGGGACAAGAGACCCAGTACTTC. V usage is TRBV28 and J usage is TRBJ2-5; 8 bases agree with TRBD1. This CDR3 contains 15 residues. The germline V gene encodes CDR1 MDHEN and CDR2 SYDVKM. V lost 4 bases, J lost 2 bases, and 6 bases stayed unmatched.

The chain links TRBV24-1 to TRBJ2-2, with TRBD2 matching 12 bases. The CDR3 totals 17 residues. The V and J ends lost 2 bases and 5 bases, in that order; junction bases with no gene match: 5. The germline V gene has CDR1 KGHDR and CDR2 SFDVKD. The CDR3 bases are TGTGCCACCAGTGATTCAAGGACTAGCGGGATAACCGGGGAGCTGTTTTTT. Translating it yields CATSDSRTSGITGELFF.

With regard to this clonotype: This may be a read error: a much more frequent sequence differs by one nucleotide. This chain connects TRBV14 to TRBJ2-7, with D perhaps TRBD2 (6 bases). Germline assignment: CDR1 SGHDN and CDR2 FVKESK. Between the trimmed V and J ends, which lost 6 bases and 6 bases, there was a span of 21 bases. This CDR3 has 15 amino acids. CDR3 sequence reads: CASSHRTTHPCEQYF. CDR3 in DNA: TGTGCCAGCAGTCACCGGACTACTCACCCCTGCGAGCAGTACTTC.

This clonotype was detected many times. J is TRBJ2-5 and V is TRBV3-1, with 9 bases fitting TRBD2. Germline CDR1 is LGHDT and CDR2 is YNNKEL (reference sequence). Trimming at V came to 0 bases and at J to 3 bases, leaving 5 bases not matched to a gene. There are 16 residues in the CDR3. The CDR3 is CASSQEGASGKETQYF. The CDR3 DNA sequence: TGTGCCAGCAGCCAAGAAGGGGCTAGCGGGAAAGAGACCCAGTACTTC.

This clonotype was detected only once. A much larger clone is a single base away; this may be a read error. The V call is TRBV18, the J call TRBJ1-5, with a weak D call TRBD1 (5 bases). CDR1 is KGHSH and CDR2 is LQKENI in the germline V gene. There are 15 residues in the CDR3. CDR3 coding DNA: TGTGCCAGCTCACCAGGGGGGGTTAGCAATCATCCCCAGCATTTT. Translated, it gives CASSPGGVSNHPQHF.

The chain carries TRBV3-1 and TRBJ2-7, with 13 bases identical to TRBD2. The CDR3 covers 15 residues. Germline CDR1 is LGHDT and CDR2 is YNNKEL (reference sequence). Trimming cost V 2 bases and J 6 bases; bases outside gene matches: 4. The CDR3: CASSQSTSGRAEQYF. The DNA for the CDR3 is TGTGCCAGCAGCCAATCAACTAGCGGGAGGGCCGAGCAGTACTTC.

This clonotype was found many times. The V gene is TRBV12-3 or TRBV12-4, the J gene TRBJ2-3; 8 nucleotides align to TRBD1. CDR3 length: 15 residues. The V segment lost 5 bases and the J segment 5 bases; nucleotides outside the gene matches: 9. CDR3 nucleotides: TGTGCCAGCAGTAAGACAGGGGAACTGGGAGATACGCAGTATTTT. Translating gives CASSKTGELGDTQYF.

This clonotype was detected a few times. This chain joins TRBV30 and TRBJ2-7, with D perhaps being TRBD1 or TRBD2 (7 bases each). Germline values: CDR1 GTSNPN, CDR2 SVGIG (reference sequence). This CDR3 region has 13 residues. V shed 4 bases and J shed 4 bases, with 14 bases lying between them. Here the CDR3 DNA reads TGTGCCTGGAACCAGGGGGGGGTGTACGAGCAGTACTTC. This encodes CAWNQGGVYEQYF.

This clonotype was detected many times. J is TRBJ2-7 and V is TRBV12-3 or TRBV12-4; no clear D gene. CDR3 size: 12 residues. V was trimmed by 6 bases and J by 3 bases, leaving 9 bases between them. DNA of the CDR3: TGTGCCAGCAGCCCTGACTTCTACGAGCAGTACTTC. Protein product: CASSPDFYEQYF.

This clonotype came up a few times. One end of the junction varies from germline; a read error may be responsible. The gene calls are TRBV5-1 and TRBJ2-1; D uncertain. This CDR3 comprises 17 residues. In germline, CDR1 is SGHRS, CDR2 YFSETQ. The CDR3 is CASSLLGGSTCYNEQCF. The CDR3 DNA sequence: TGCGCCAGCAGCTTGCTGGGCGGCTCTACCTGCTACAATGAGCAGTGCTTC.

The chain carries TRBV27 and TRBJ1-2, with TRBD1 matching 8 bases. CDR1 is MNHEY and CDR2 is SMNVEV in the germline V gene (reference sequence). This CDR3 spans 16 amino acids. Unmatched junction bases numbered 10, after V lost 3 bases and J lost 4 bases. The CDR3, as DNA: TGTGCCAGCAGTTTGGCAGGACCCACAGGGGGCTATGGCTACACCTTC. Encoded protein: CASSLAGPTGGYGYTF.

This clonotype was counted a few times. The rearrangement joins TRBV5-1 to TRBJ2-1; 9 positions match TRBD2. Germline CDR1 is SGHRS and CDR2 is YFSETQ. V lost 0 bases to trimming and J lost 6 bases; unmatched junction nucleotides: 4. CDR3 length equals 15 residues. For the CDR3, the DNA is TGCGCCAGCAGCTTGGTTAGCGGGAGTTTCAATGAGCAGTTCTTC. As protein: CASSLVSGSFNEQFF.

This clonotype was counted ten times or more. The junction and the germline gene differ at one end; a read error may be behind it. The chain joins TRBV29-1 to TRBJ2-7, with TRBD1 matching 9 bases. CDR1 and CDR2 (germline): SQVTM, ANQGSEA. This CDR3 contains 14 residues. In DNA, the CDR3 is TGCAGCGTTGAAGATTCCCCGGGACAGGGAGAGCGCGGCTTC. As protein: CSVEDSPGQGERGF.

This chain links TRBV13 with TRBJ1-1; unclear D gene. Germline CDR1 is PRHDT and CDR2 is FYEKMQ (reference sequence). The CDR3 spans 15 residues. Trimming removed 3 bases from V and 5 bases from J, with 16 bases in between. CDR3 sequence: CASSFAKDSGTEAFF. In DNA, the CDR3 is TGTGCCAGCAGCTTCGCCAAGGACTCTGGGACTGAAGCTTTCTTT.

The chain couples TRBV7-8 to TRBJ1-2; a possible D gene is TRBD1 (5 bases). V shed 2 bases and J shed 7 bases, with 14 bases lying between them. The CDR3 runs 14 residues. Germline V gene lookup returns CDR1 SGHVS and CDR2 FQNEAQ. Written as DNA, the CDR3 is TGTGCCAGCAGCTTACTTGGGGCTCCATCTGGCTACACCTTC. This sequence encodes CASSLLGAPSGYTF.

This clonotype appeared a few times. The chain carries TRBV3-1 and TRBJ2-2; 12 bases line up with TRBD2. Germline V lookup: CDR1 LGHDT, CDR2 YNNKEL (reference sequence). Losses at the gene ends were 1 base for V and 0 bases for J; bases not matched to a gene: 6. The CDR3 totals 19 residues. CDR3 amino acids: CASSQGLAGGFANTGELFF. In DNA form, the CDR3 reads TGTGCCAGCAGCCAAGGGCTAGCGGGAGGGTTCGCGAACACCGGGGAGCTGTTTTTT.

The V gene is TRBV6-1, the J gene TRBJ1-2; no definite D call. This CDR3 region has 14 residues. V lost 5 bases to trimming and J lost 8 bases, with 18 bases between them. From germline, CDR1 is MNHNS and CDR2 SASEGT. The CDR3 DNA reads TGTGCCAGCAGTTACCTAAACACCCTTGAAGGCTACACCTTC. Encoded protein: CASSYLNTLEGYTF.

This clonotype was seen a handful of times. The chain has TRBV4-1 and TRBJ2-7, with D unclear. Trimming cost V 3 bases and J 6 bases, with 21 bases left between them. CDR1 MGHRA and CDR2 YSYEKL come from the germline V gene. This CDR3 has 16 residues. CDR3 loop: CASSHPQRLGIGEQYF. The CDR3 DNA sequence: TGCGCCAGCAGCCATCCACAGCGACTCGGAATCGGCGAGCAGTACTTC.

This clonotype was seen a few times. This rearrangement joins TRBV30 to TRBJ2-7, with 7 bases fitting TRBD1. The CDR3 sequence is 13 residues long. Germline assignment: CDR1 GTSNPN and CDR2 SVGIG (reference sequence). V dropped 4 bases and J dropped 2; count of bases not matched to a gene: 5. CDR3 DNA sequence: TGTGCCTGGAAACACAGGGGCCCCTACGAGCAGTACTTC. Protein sequence: CAWKHRGPYEQYF.